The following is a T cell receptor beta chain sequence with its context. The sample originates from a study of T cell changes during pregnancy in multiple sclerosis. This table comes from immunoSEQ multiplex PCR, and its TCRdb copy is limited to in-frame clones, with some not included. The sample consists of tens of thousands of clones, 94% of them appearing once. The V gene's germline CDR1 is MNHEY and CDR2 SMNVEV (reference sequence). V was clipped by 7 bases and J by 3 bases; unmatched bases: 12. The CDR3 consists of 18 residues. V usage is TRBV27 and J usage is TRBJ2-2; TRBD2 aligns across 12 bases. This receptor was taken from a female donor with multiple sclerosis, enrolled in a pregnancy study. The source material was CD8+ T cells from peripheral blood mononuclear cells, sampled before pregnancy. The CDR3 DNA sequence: TGTGCCAGCACCCTAGCGGGAGGGTTTTTGGTGCACACCGGGGAGCTGTTTTTT. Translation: CASTLAGGFLVHTGELFF.